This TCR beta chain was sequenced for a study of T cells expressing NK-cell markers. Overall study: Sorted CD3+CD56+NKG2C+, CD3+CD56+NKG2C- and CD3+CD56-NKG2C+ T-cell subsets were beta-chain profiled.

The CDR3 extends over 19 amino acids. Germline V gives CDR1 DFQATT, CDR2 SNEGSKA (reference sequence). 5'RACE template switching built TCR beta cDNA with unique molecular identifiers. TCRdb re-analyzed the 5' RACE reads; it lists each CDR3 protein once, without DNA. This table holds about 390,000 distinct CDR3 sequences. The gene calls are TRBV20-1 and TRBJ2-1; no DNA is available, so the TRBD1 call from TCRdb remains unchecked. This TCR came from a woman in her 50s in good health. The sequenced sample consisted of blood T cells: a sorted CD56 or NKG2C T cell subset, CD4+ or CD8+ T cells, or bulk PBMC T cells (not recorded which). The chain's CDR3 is CSAPRTRDRGSYSYNEQFF.